The rows below give T cell receptor beta chains drawn from one sample of a study of T cell changes during pregnancy in multiple sclerosis. Assay: immunoSEQ multiplex PCR; the TCRdb copy retains only in-frame clones and omits some. The top ten hold about 3.5% of the sample, which has about 74,000 clones, approximately 90% seen once. Sequenced here: peripheral blood, sampled before pregnancy. The receptors shown here come from a female donor with multiple sclerosis, enrolled in a pregnancy study. Each CDR3 is given with its conserved first and last residue. Fields, in order: J gene, V gene, D gene, clone size, CDR3 DNA, CDR3 protein. A D gene is named only where the DNA matches it firmly. Clone size, where shown, is once, few, many, or a class for clones that have expanded.

J: TRBJ2-5; V: TRBV4-2; D: TRBD2; size: .; DNA: TGTGCCAGCAGCAGGTACAGCGGGGGGCCTCAAGAGACCCAGTACTTC; CDR3: CASSRYSGGPQETQYF
J: TRBJ2-4; V: TRBV25-1; D: TRBD1; size: .; DNA: TGTGCCAGCAGTCCCTGGACAGGCGACCTTCAGTACTTC; CDR3: CASSPWTGDLQYF
J: TRBJ1-5; V: TRBV30; D: .; size: .; DNA: TGTGCCTGGAGTGTAAATCAGGGAAGTTGGTGGCAGCCCCAGCATTTT; CDR3: CAWSVNQGSWWQPQHF
J: TRBJ1-1; V: TRBV6-5; D: TRBD1; size: .; DNA: TGTGCCAGCAAGAGACAGGGCGGCACTGAAGCTTTCTTT; CDR3: CASKRQGGTEAFF
J: TRBJ2-5; V: TRBV7-9; D: .; size: .; DNA: TGTGCCAGCAGCTTGCGGGTAGAGACCCAGTACTTC; CDR3: CASSLRVETQYF
J: TRBJ1-1; V: TRBV7-3; D: .; size: few; DNA: TGTGCCAGCAGCTTTGACAGTTTGAACACTGAAGCTTTCTTT; CDR3: CASSFDSLNTEAFF
J: TRBJ2-5; V: TRBV11-2; D: .; size: .; DNA: TGTGCCAGCAGCTACGGGACAGCCTCCACCGGGGGGACCCAGTACTTC; CDR3: CASSYGTASTGGTQYF
J: TRBJ1-5; V: TRBV6-1; D: .; size: once; DNA: TGTGCCAGCAGTAAGGTGGGGCCGGCTGGGCCCCAGCATTTT; CDR3: CASSKVGPAGPQHF
J: TRBJ2-7; V: TRBV11-2; D: TRBD2; size: once; DNA: TGTGCCAGCAGCTTATCGGCAGCGGGAAACGAGCAGTACTTC; CDR3: CASSLSAAGNEQYF
J: TRBJ1-1; V: TRBV5-6; D: .; size: .; DNA: TGTGCCAGCAGCACGGACAGTCCGAACACTGAAGCTTTCTTT; CDR3: CASSTDSPNTEAFF
J: TRBJ1-1; V: TRBV18; D: .; size: .; DNA: TGTGCCAGCTCACCACCGGGCAGTGAAGCTTTCTTT; CDR3: CASSPPGSEAFF
J: TRBJ1-4; V: TRBV19; D: TRBD1; size: .; DNA: TGTGCCAGCTCGCCGATAGGGACAGAACAGGAAAAACTGTTTTTT; CDR3: CASSPIGTEQEKLFF
J: TRBJ2-5; V: TRBV6-5; D: TRBD2; size: .; DNA: TGTGCCAGCAGCTCCGGGACTAGCGGCTCAAACCTCTACTTC; CDR3: CASSSGTSGSNLYF
J: TRBJ1-4; V: TRBV6-5; D: .; size: .; DNA: TGTGCCAGCAGTTACTCCCCCTGGAGGGATGAAAAACTGTTTTTT; CDR3: CASSYSPWRDEKLFF
J: TRBJ1-1; V: TRBV14; D: .; size: .; DNA: TGTGCCAGCAGCCAAGTCTCTGAAGCTTTCTTT; CDR3: CASSQVSEAFF
J: TRBJ2-7; V: TRBV19; D: .; size: .; DNA: TGTGCCAGTAGTACAACAGGGGGGGCCTACGAGCAGTACTTC; CDR3: CASSTTGGAYEQYF
J: TRBJ1-2; V: TRBV7-9; D: TRBD1; size: .; DNA: TGTGCCAGCAGCAAGGGACAGGGGGCCGAGGGCTACACCTTC; CDR3: CASSKGQGAEGYTF
J: TRBJ1-6; V: TRBV27; D: .; size: .; DNA: TGTGCCAGCACCCGGACTGAGAATTCACCCCTCCACTTT; CDR3: CASTRTENSPLHF
J: TRBJ1-4; V: TRBV7-9; D: .; size: .; DNA: TGTGCCAGCAGCCTGGCGGATGAAAAACTGTTTTTT; CDR3: CASSLADEKLFF
J: TRBJ2-7; V: TRBV4-1; D: TRBD2; size: .; DNA: TGCGCCAGCAGCCAAGGATGGACTAGCGGGGTTTCCTACGAGCAGTACTTC; CDR3: CASSQGWTSGVSYEQYF
J: TRBJ1-2; V: TRBV10-3; D: TRBD1; size: .; DNA: TGTGCCATCAGTTCGGGACAGGGGGAGTGGGGCTACACCTTC; CDR3: CAISSGQGEWGYTF
J: TRBJ1-2; V: TRBV29-1; D: .; size: .; DNA: TGCAGCGTTCCGGCAGGGAACTATGGCTACACCTTC; CDR3: CSVPAGNYGYTF
J: TRBJ2-7; V: TRBV10-1; D: TRBD1; size: .; DNA: TGCGCCAGCAGCCCGGTAGGGACAGGACGAGAGCAGTACTTC; CDR3: CASSPVGTGREQYF
J: TRBJ2-7; V: TRBV27; D: .; size: .; DNA: TGTGCCAGCAGTGGCCAGTACGAGCAGTACTTC; CDR3: CASSGQYEQYF
J: TRBJ1-6; V: TRBV6-5; D: .; size: .; DNA: TGTGCCAGCAGCCTAGACCCGGCCGTTAATTCACCCCTCCACTTT; CDR3: CASSLDPAVNSPLHF
J: TRBJ1-1; V: TRBV6-5; D: TRBD1; size: once; DNA: TGTGCCAGCAGTTACCCGGACAGGGTGGGGTTGTGTGAAGCTTTCTTT; CDR3: CASSYPDRVGLCEAFF
J: TRBJ2-4; V: TRBV18; D: TRBD2; size: .; DNA: TGTGCCAGCTCACCACCTACGGGGGAGGGTGACATTCAGTACTTC; CDR3: CASSPPTGEGDIQYF
J: TRBJ2-3; V: TRBV5-4; D: TRBD2; size: .; DNA: TGTGCCAGCAGCGTCCGACTAGCGGGAAGCACAGATACGCAGTATTTT; CDR3: CASSVRLAGSTDTQYF
J: TRBJ1-1; V: TRBV6-1; D: .; size: .; DNA: TGTGCCAGCAGTGAAGTAGGGAGGGCTGAAGCTTTCTTT; CDR3: CASSEVGRAEAFF
J: TRBJ2-7; V: TRBV6-5; D: TRBD1; size: .; DNA: TGTGCCAGCAGTGACAGGACAGGCGAGCAGTACTTC; CDR3: CASSDRTGEQYF
J: TRBJ2-7; V: TRBV27; D: .; size: .; DNA: TGTGCCAGCAGTTTATTTACTAATCCGGCCTACGAGCAGTACTTC; CDR3: CASSLFTNPAYEQYF
J: TRBJ2-5; V: TRBV9; D: TRBD2; size: .; DNA: TGTGCCAGCAGCTTAAGGTCGGGGGGGACCCAGTACTTC; CDR3: CASSLRSGGTQYF
J: TRBJ2-7; V: TRBV4-2; D: .; size: once; DNA: TGTGCCAGCAGCCAAGTCCACACGGGAGACAGCTCCTACGAGCAGTACTTC; CDR3: CASSQVHTGDSSYEQYF
J: TRBJ1-3; V: TRBV5-4; D: .; size: .; DNA: TGTGCCAGCAGCTTGAGCAGGGATTCGAGAAACACCATATATTTT; CDR3: CASSLSRDSRNTIYF
J: TRBJ2-7; V: TRBV6-5; D: TRBD1; size: .; DNA: TGTGCCAGCAGCCGGGACAGAGGGACCTACGAGCAGTACTTC; CDR3: CASSRDRGTYEQYF
J: TRBJ2-7; V: TRBV30; D: .; size: .; DNA: TGTGCCTGGAGTCTAACGACGGAGGGTTCCTACGAGCAGTACTTC; CDR3: CAWSLTTEGSYEQYF
J: TRBJ2-2; V: TRBV7-9; D: TRBD2; size: .; DNA: TGTGCCAGCAGACGGGGACTAGCGGGTGCGAACACCGGGGAGCTGTTTTTT; CDR3: CASRRGLAGANTGELFF
J: TRBJ1-6; V: TRBV18; D: .; size: .; DNA: TGTGCCAGCTCCAAGGGTGCAGGGCTGCATTCACCCCTCCACTTT; CDR3: CASSKGAGLHSPLHF
J: TRBJ1-1; V: TRBV19; D: .; size: .; DNA: TGTGCCAGTAGTATCTCGCAGGGCAACACTGAAGCTTTCTTT; CDR3: CASSISQGNTEAFF
J: TRBJ1-3; V: TRBV30; D: .; size: .; DNA: TGTGCCTGGAATAGAGCTTCTGGAAACACCATATATTTT; CDR3: CAWNRASGNTIYF
J: TRBJ1-3; V: TRBV5-8; D: .; size: .; DNA: TGTGCCAGCAGCTTGGACAGCCGTTCTGGAAACACCATATATTTT; CDR3: CASSLDSRSGNTIYF
J: TRBJ1-1; V: TRBV6-1; D: .; size: .; DNA: TGTGCCAGCAGTGAACGATTCGAGGAGGGGCGCTACACTGAAGCTTTCTTT; CDR3: CASSERFEEGRYTEAFF
J: TRBJ2-7; V: TRBV6-5; D: TRBD2; size: .; DNA: TGTGCCAGCAAGGTAGCGGGAGTCGGCTACGAGCAGTACTTC; CDR3: CASKVAGVGYEQYF
J: TRBJ2-1; V: TRBV19; D: TRBD1; size: .; DNA: TGTGCCAGTATAAACGACAGGGGCGGCTACAATGAGCAGTTCTTC; CDR3: CASINDRGGYNEQFF
J: TRBJ2-1; V: TRBV30; D: TRBD2; size: .; DNA: TGTGCCTGGGGCCCGGGACTACGCCAGTTCTTC; CDR3: CAWGPGLRQFF
J: TRBJ1-3; V: TRBV9; D: .; size: .; DNA: TGTGCCAGCAGCGTCAGGCCCGATGGGGGAAACACCATATATTTT; CDR3: CASSVRPDGGNTIYF
J: TRBJ1-3; V: TRBV12-5; D: TRBD1; size: .; DNA: TGTGCTAGTGGTTTGGTACTGGGGGACAGGGGGCTTTCTGGAAACACCATATATTTT; CDR3: CASGLVLGDRGLSGNTIYF
J: TRBJ2-4; V: TRBV6-1; D: .; size: .; DNA: TGTGCCAGCAGCGGGGATATCCGGATTCAGTACTTC; CDR3: CASSGDIRIQYF
J: TRBJ2-7; V: TRBV18; D: .; size: .; DNA: TGTGCCAGCTCACCAGACCTTTCACCAGGGTTATACGAGCAGTACTTC; CDR3: CASSPDLSPGLYEQYF
J: TRBJ2-5; V: TRBV9; D: TRBD1; size: .; DNA: TGTGCCAGCAGCGGAAGATCCGGGACAGGGGACGAGACCCAGTACTTC; CDR3: CASSGRSGTGDETQYF
J: TRBJ2-2; V: TRBV7-9; D: TRBD2; size: .; DNA: TGTGCCAGCAGCTTACGTAGCGGGATCACCGGGGAGCTGTTTTTT; CDR3: CASSLRSGITGELFF
J: TRBJ1-1; V: TRBV4-2; D: .; size: .; DNA: TGTGCCAGCAGCCAAGCTCAAGGGAGGGGGGACACTGAAGCTTTCTTT; CDR3: CASSQAQGRGDTEAFF
J: TRBJ2-7; V: TRBV6-5; D: .; size: .; DNA: TGTGCCAGCAGTTACTCTGGACGGGGGATAGGAGAGCAGTACTTC; CDR3: CASSYSGRGIGEQYF
J: TRBJ1-2; V: TRBV11-2; D: .; size: .; DNA: TGTGCCAGCAGCGCAGGGGACTATGGCTACACCTTC; CDR3: CASSAGDYGYTF
J: TRBJ2-1; V: TRBV5-8; D: TRBD2; size: .; DNA: TGTGCCAGCAGCTGGAGACTAGCCGAATCATACAATGAGCAGTTCTTC; CDR3: CASSWRLAESYNEQFF
J: TRBJ2-1; V: TRBV27; D: .; size: .; DNA: TGTGCCAGCACCGCCGATCGGGGCTCCTACAATGAGCAGTTCTTC; CDR3: CASTADRGSYNEQFF
J: TRBJ1-5; V: TRBV7-2; D: .; size: .; DNA: TGTGCCAGCAGCTTGGCCCACAATCAGCCCCAGCATTTT; CDR3: CASSLAHNQPQHF
J: TRBJ2-5; V: TRBV4-1; D: TRBD1; size: once; DNA: TGCGCCAGCAGCCACGGGACAGATCAAGAGACCCAGTACTTC; CDR3: CASSHGTDQETQYF
J: TRBJ1-2; V: TRBV5-1; D: .; size: .; DNA: TGCGCCAGCAGCTGGGAAGGAACAGGGTGGGCTAACTATGGCTACACCTTC; CDR3: CASSWEGTGWANYGYTF
J: TRBJ2-6; V: TRBV11-3; D: TRBD1; size: .; DNA: TGTGCCAGCAGGCCGACGGGACAGGGGGCTACTGGGGCCAACGTCCTGACTTTC; CDR3: CASRPTGQGATGANVLTF